These 6 T cell receptor beta chains came from one sample sequenced in a study of glioma-infiltrating T cells after dendritic cell vaccination (dated by TCRdb to 2016 to 2018). The library was generated by the immunoSEQ multiplex PCR assay. TCRdb limited this immuneACCESS table to in-frame rearrangements with V and J called. A share of clones is missing; checked studies link under half to unresolved V genes, and the rest is unexplained. The sample has some 70,000 clones on record, roughly 79% of them singletons. 6.5% to 10% of the sample is held by the ten biggest clonotypes. The sample in question was blood, obtained before dendritic cell vaccination. These receptors were obtained from a human donor with glioblastoma.

V usage is TRBV5-8 and J usage is TRBJ1-1, with a possible D match to TRBD1 (6 bases). There are 14 residues in the CDR3. CDR1 and CDR2 (germline): SGHTS, YDEGEE. Trimming removed 3 bases at V and 4 bases at J, with 13 bases between. The CDR3 reads CASSSDRLGTEAFF. The CDR3 coding sequence is TGTGCCAGCAGCTCTGACAGGTTGGGCACTGAAGCTTTCTTT.

The chain couples TRBV4-1 to TRBJ2-1, with D possibly TRBD1 on 6 matching bases. Looked up from germline, CDR1 is MGHRA and CDR2 is YSYEKL. The CDR3 consists of 13 residues. V was shortened by 0 bases and J by 14 bases, with 14 bases between the two germline ends. In DNA form, the CDR3 reads TGCGCCAGCAGCCAAGATAATCAGGGGCTGGAGTTCTTC. Its protein product is CASSQDNQGLEFF.

V gene TRBV30 combines with J gene TRBJ2-7; 10 bases map to TRBD1. In germline, CDR1 is GTSNPN, CDR2 SVGIG (reference sequence). With V trimmed by 6 bases and J by 5 bases, 7 bases remained unmatched. The CDR3 totals 13 residues. CDR3 loop: CACLRDRGHEQYF. CDR3 DNA: TGTGCCTGTCTCCGGGACAGGGGCCACGAGCAGTACTTC. Filled out from reference TRBV30 and TRBJ2-7, the complete variable domain reads SQTIHQWPATLVQPVGSPLSLECTVEGTSNPNLYWYRQAAGRGLQLLFYSVGIGQISSEVPQNLSASRPQDRQFILSSKKLLLSDSGFYLCACLRDRGHEQYFGPGTRLTVT.

This clone came up once. The rearrangement uses TRBV30 and TRBJ1-3; 8 bases are a match to TRBD1. From germline, CDR1 is GTSNPN and CDR2 SVGIG (reference sequence). V was pared by 4 bases and J by 3 bases, with 8 bases of the junction left unmatched. The CDR3 has 15 residues. Here the CDR3 reads CAWIGQGVVGNTIYF. Written as DNA, the CDR3 is TGTGCCTGGATCGGACAGGGAGTGGTTGGAAACACCATATATTTT. Combining the CDR3 with reference TRBV30 and TRBJ1-3 gives the whole variable domain SQTIHQWPATLVQPVGSPLSLECTVEGTSNPNLYWYRQAAGRGLQLLFYSVGIGQISSEVPQNLSASRPQDRQFILSSKKLLLSDSGFYLCAWIGQGVVGNTIYFGEGSWLTVV.

The chain recombines TRBV2 with TRBJ1-2; TRBD1 matches 9 bases. CDR1 is SNHLY and CDR2 is FYNNEI in the germline V gene. The length of the CDR3 is 15 residues. V gave up 6 bases and J gave up 2 bases; unmatched junction bases: 7. CDR3 amino acids: CASRTGGAPNYGYTF. As DNA, the CDR3 is TGTGCCAGCAGGACAGGGGGGGCCCCAAACTATGGCTACACCTTC. Together with reference TRBV2 and TRBJ1-2, the CDR3 gives the full variable domain: EPEVTQTPSHQVTQMGQEVILRCVPISNHLYFYWYRQILGQKVEFLVSFYNNEISEKSEIFDDQFSVERPDGSNFTLKIRSTKLEDSAMYFCASRTGGAPNYGYTFGSGTRLTVV.

In the case of this clone: The germline gene is not matched at one end of the junction; a read error may be the cause. The chain is built from TRBV2 and TRBJ2-1; D uncertain. Germline CDR1 SNHLY, CDR2 FYNNEI. CDR3 length: 13 amino acids. CDR3 region: CASSEATVNEQLF. CDR3 sequence (DNA): TGTGCCAGCAGTGAGGCTACAGTTAATGAGCAGCTCTTC.